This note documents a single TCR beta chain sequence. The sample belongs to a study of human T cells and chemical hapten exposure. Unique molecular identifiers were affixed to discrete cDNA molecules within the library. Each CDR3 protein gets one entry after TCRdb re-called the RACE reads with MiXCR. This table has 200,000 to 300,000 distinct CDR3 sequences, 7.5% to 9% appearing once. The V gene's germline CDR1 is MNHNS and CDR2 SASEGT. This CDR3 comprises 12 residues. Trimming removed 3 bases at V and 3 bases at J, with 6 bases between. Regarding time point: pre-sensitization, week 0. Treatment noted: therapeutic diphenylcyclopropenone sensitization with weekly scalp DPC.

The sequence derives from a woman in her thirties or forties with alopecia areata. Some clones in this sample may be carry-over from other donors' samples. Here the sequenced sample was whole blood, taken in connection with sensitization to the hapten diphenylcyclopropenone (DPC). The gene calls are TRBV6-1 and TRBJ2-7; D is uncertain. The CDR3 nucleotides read TGTGCCAGCAGTGAGTCTGACTACGAGCAGTACTTC. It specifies CASSESDYEQYF.